This T cell receptor (beta chain) was profiled in a study of blood T cell repertoires in COVID-19. This CDR3 comprises 14 residues. CDR1 and CDR2 from the germline V gene are MNHEY and SMNVEV (reference sequence). V lost 5 bases, J lost 5 bases, and 15 bases lay in between. Assay used: immunoSEQ multiplex PCR; TCRdb lists only in-frame clones, some missing. Among tens of thousands of clones, about 85% were seen once, and the ten largest hold roughly 15%. Sequenced material: peripheral blood. The chain carries TRBV27 and TRBJ2-5, with D perhaps matching TRBD1 (5 bases). The origin of this receptor is a woman aged 65 to 85 with acute or convalescent COVID-19. The CDR3: CASSPLGQGETQYF. The CDR3 DNA follows: TGTGCCAGCAGTCCTCTGGGGCAGGGCGAGACCCAGTACTTC.